This TCR beta chain was sequenced for a study of blood T cell repertoires in COVID-19. Sequenced by immunoSEQ multiplex PCR; TCRdb stores in-frame clones only, minus some. Here the sample spans 250,000 to 300,000 clones, over 70% being singletons. The CDR3 loop spans 13 amino acids. After removal of 8 bases from V and 6 bases from J, the junction contained 7 bases not matched to a gene. Germline assignment: CDR1 WSHSY and CDR2 SAAADI. The chain recombines TRBV10-2 with TRBJ1-5; 7 bases fit TRBD1. The source is a woman between 40 and 55 years old who had recovered from COVID-19. Sequenced sample: peripheral blood. The CDR3 DNA sequence: TGCGCCAGCGGGGACAGCCGGACTCAGCCCCAGCATTTT. Protein sequence: CASGDSRTQPQHF.